Following are 3 T cell receptor beta chains from one sample sequenced in a study of cytomegalovirus exposure and HLA in healthy donors. The PCR used 60 Vbeta and 13 Jbeta primers. TCRdb keeps only in-frame clones here, not all; method: immunoSEQ multiplex PCR. The data show fewer than 120,000 clones, around 79% seen once. The sample taken for sequencing was PBMCs. The receptors were gathered from a woman aged 25-40 years in good health and CMV-seronegative.

The chain employs TRBV5-1 and TRBJ1-5, with 8 bases fitting TRBD1. The germline CDR1 and CDR2 sequences are SGHRS and YFSETQ. Unmatched junction bases numbered 0, after V lost 0 bases and J lost 1 base. The CDR3 consists of 15 residues. The CDR3 region has the DNA TGCGCCAGCAGCTTGGGGACAGGGAGCAATCAGCCCCAGCATTTT. Residues: CASSLGTGSNQPQHF.

This chain joins TRBV5-6 and TRBJ2-3; TRBD1 matches 7 bases. The CDR3 has 13 amino acids. CDR1 SGHDT and CDR2 YYEEEE come from the germline V gene. Germline trimming cut 7 bases from V and 2 bases from J; bases unmatched to any gene: 4. CDR3 residues: CASRQGHTDTQYF. CDR3 nucleotides: TGTGCCAGCCGACAGGGTCACACAGATACGCAGTATTTT.

The chain employs TRBV7-9 and TRBJ2-1; 11 bases are a match to TRBD2. Trimming removed 4 bases from V and 10 bases from J; junction bases left unmatched: 12. This CDR3 is 16 amino acids long. The germline gives CDR1 SEHNR, CDR2 FQNEAQ (reference sequence). The CDR3 here is CASSSSGSGRVEEQFF. The DNA of the CDR3 is TGTGCCAGCAGCTCATCTGGTAGCGGGAGGGTTGAGGAGCAGTTCTTC.